Below, 5 T cell receptor beta chains from the same sample are listed, as sequenced in a study of prognosis after radiotherapy for stage I lung cancer. Two-round multiplex PCR amplified TCR beta CDR3 from genomic DNA. Amplification during the initial PCR round employed primers specific to each TRBV and TRBJ gene. TCRdb redid the calling of the multiplex PCR reads with MiXCR, one entry per CDR3 protein. The sample lists about 47,000 distinct CDR3 sequences, 30% to 35% occurring once. The specimen comprised PBMCs, sampled before or after stereotactic body radiation therapy (not recorded which). These receptors all come from a donor aged 50 or older with non-small cell lung cancer.

This clonotype was found many times. CDR3 sequence reads: CASSVTGGSSSGANVLTF. The CDR3 DNA follows: TGTGCCAGCAGCGTGACAGGGGGTTCGAGCTCTGGGGCCAACGTCCTGACTTTC. The chain recombines TRBV7-2 with TRBJ2-6; 9 bases match TRBD1. With V trimmed by 5 bases and J by 0 bases, 8 bases remained unmatched. This CDR3 spans 18 amino acids. The germline V gene encodes CDR1 SGHTA and CDR2 FQGNSA.

Many counts were recorded for this clonotype. The chain uses TRBV7-9 and TRBJ2-6; TRBD1 is a possible D gene (6 bases). Looked up from germline, CDR1 is SEHNR and CDR2 is FQNEAQ (reference sequence). The CDR3 loop spans 16 amino acids. V was cut by 1 base and J by 1 base, with 8 bases left in between. CDR3 DNA: TGTGCCAGCAGCTTAGGGGGGCGTTCTGGGGCCAACGTCCTGACTTTC. This sequence encodes CASSLGGRSGANVLTF.

The rearrangement uses TRBV12-5 and TRBJ1-5; possible D gene TRBD1, 5 bases. Germline V gives CDR1 LGHNT, CDR2 FRNRAP. The CDR3 has 11 amino acids. The CDR3 DNA sequence: TGTGTTCGGGACGGAGATCAGCCCCAGCATTTT. It translates to CVRDGDQPQHF.

On this clonotype: A read error may be the cause here, since a much bigger clone is one base away. J is TRBJ1-4 and V is TRBV12-3 or TRBV12-4; the match to TRBD1 covers 7 bases. This CDR3 comprises 15 residues. Trimming at V came to 0 bases and at J to 8 bases, leaving 6 bases not matched to a gene. DNA of the CDR3: TGTGCCAGCAGTTTAGCAGGGGGCCCGGTGGAAAAACTGTTTTTT. Amino acid sequence: CASSLAGGPVEKLFF.

This clonotype has just one count. The chain recombines TRBV5-1 with TRBJ2-2, with no clear D. The germline V gene has CDR1 SGHRS and CDR2 YFSETQ. The V end lost 0 bases, the J end lost 8 bases, and 17 bases lay between the germline ends. The CDR3 is made up of 16 amino acids. CDR3 sequence: CASSLDPALKTGELFF. CDR3 nucleotides: TGCGCCAGCAGCTTGGACCCAGCGCTGAAAACAGGGGAGCTGTTTTTT.